The present T cell receptor (beta chain) was sequenced within a study of cytotoxic CD8 clonotypes in ibrutinib-treated CLL. Study information: Across samples, productive templates numbered 255,043 and productive rearrangements reached approximately 94,000 on average. Study outcomes and limitations: Baseline clonality was higher than in age-matched healthy donors and moved in step with circulating CD8+ T-cell counts.

Turning to this clone: The antigen remains unidentified.

The planned depth of sequencing spanned 1 in 200,000 to 1 in 1 million T cells. The table came from immunoSEQ multiplex PCR; TCRdb's copy has only in-frame clones and leaves some out. The sample yields some 140,000 clones, more than 85% seen once. The CDR3 runs to 14 residues. V shed 8 bases, J shed 4 bases, and the junction held 7 bases outside the gene matches. CDR1 MNHEY and CDR2 SMNVEV come from the germline V gene (reference sequence). The specimen comprised PBMCs, sampled after 12 months of ibrutinib treatment. The sequence was obtained from a human donor with chronic lymphocytic leukemia. This chain joins TRBV27 and TRBJ2-3, with TRBD1 matching over 9 bases. The CDR3 nucleotides are TGTGCCAGCGGACAGGGGATACACTCAGATACGCAGTATTTT. Amino acids: CASGQGIHSDTQYF.